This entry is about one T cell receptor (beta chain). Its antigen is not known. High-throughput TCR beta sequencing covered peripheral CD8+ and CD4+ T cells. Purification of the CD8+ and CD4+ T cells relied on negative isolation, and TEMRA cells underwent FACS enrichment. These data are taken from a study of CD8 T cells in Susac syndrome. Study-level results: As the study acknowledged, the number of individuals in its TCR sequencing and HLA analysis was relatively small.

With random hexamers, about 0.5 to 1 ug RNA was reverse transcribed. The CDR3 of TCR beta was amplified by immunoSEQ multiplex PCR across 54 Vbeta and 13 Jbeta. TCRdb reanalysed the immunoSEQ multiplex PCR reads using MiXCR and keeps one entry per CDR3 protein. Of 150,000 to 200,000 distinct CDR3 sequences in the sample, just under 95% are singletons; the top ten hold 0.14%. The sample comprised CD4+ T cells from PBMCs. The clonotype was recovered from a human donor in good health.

The CDR3 sequence: CSAVITGGRETQYF. The CDR3 nucleotides read TGCAGTGCTGTGATAACGGGTGGGAGGGAGACCCAGTACTTC. The J gene is TRBJ2-5, the V gene TRBV20-1; tentatively, D is TRBD2 (6 bases). There are 14 residues in the CDR3. Germline V CDR1 and CDR2: DFQATT, SNEGSKA (reference sequence). V dropped 5 bases and J dropped 5 bases, with 18 bases sitting between them.